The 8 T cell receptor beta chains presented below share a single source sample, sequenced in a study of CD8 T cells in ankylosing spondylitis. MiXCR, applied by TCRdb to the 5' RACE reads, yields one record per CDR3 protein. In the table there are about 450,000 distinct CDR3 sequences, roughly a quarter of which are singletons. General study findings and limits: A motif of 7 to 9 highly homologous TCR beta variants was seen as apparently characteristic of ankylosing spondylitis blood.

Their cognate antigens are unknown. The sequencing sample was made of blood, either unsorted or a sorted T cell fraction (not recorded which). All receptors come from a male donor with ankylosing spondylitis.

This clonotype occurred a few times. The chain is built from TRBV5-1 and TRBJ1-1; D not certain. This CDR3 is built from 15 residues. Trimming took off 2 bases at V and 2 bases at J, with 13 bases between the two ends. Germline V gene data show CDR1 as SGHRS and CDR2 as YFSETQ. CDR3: CASSLGRTDNTEAFF. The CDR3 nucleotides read TGCGCCAGCAGCTTAGGCCGGACGGATAACACTGAAGCTTTCTTT. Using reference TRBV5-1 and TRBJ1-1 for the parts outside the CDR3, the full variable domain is KAGVTQTPRYLIKTRGQQVTLSCSPISGHRSVSWYQQTPGQGLQFLFEYFSETQRNKGNFPGRFSGRQFSNSRSEMNVSTLELGDSALYLCASSLGRTDNTEAFFGQGTRLTVV.

In DNA form, the CDR3 reads TGCGCCAGCAGCCAACTACGGGACCCACGGGAGCTGTTTTTT. Translation gives CASSQLRDPRELFF. J is TRBJ2-2 and V is TRBV4-1, with D perhaps given as TRBD1 or TRBD2 (5 bases each). Trimming cost V 2 bases and J 9 bases, with 13 bases left between them. The CDR3 contains 14 residues. Germline loops: CDR1 MGHRA, CDR2 YSYEKL.

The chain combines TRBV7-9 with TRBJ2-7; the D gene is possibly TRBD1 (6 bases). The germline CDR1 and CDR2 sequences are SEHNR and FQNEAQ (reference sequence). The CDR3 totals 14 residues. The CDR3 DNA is TGTGCCAGCAGCCTAGCCTCAACCCAGGGGGAGCAGTACGTC. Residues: CASSLASTQGEQYV.

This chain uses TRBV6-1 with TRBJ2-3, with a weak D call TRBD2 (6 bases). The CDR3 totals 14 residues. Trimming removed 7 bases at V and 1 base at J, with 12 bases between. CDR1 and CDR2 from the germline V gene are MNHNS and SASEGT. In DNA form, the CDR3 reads TGTGCCAGCAACCAGCGGGCGCGCACAGATACGCAGTATTTT. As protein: CASNQRARTDTQYF.

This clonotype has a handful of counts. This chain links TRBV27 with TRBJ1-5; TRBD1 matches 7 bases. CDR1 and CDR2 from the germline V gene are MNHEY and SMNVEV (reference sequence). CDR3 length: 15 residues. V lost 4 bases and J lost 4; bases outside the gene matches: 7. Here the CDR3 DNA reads TGTGCCAGCAGTTCCTACCGGGACAGAAATCAGCCCCAGCATTTT. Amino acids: CASSSYRDRNQPQHF.

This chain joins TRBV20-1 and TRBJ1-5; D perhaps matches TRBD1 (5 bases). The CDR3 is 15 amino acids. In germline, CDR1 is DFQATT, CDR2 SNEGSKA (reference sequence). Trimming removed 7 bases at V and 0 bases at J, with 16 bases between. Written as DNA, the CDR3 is TGCAGTGTTATCCGGGACGGAAATAGCAATCAGCCCCAGCATTTT. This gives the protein CSVIRDGNSNQPQHF.

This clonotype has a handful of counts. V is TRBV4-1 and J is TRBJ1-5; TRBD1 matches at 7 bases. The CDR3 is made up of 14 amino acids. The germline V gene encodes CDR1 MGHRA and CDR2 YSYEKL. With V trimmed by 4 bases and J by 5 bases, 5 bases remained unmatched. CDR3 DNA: TGCGCCAGCAGCCTCGACAGGGTTCATCAGCCCCAGCATTTT. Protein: CASSLDRVHQPQHF.

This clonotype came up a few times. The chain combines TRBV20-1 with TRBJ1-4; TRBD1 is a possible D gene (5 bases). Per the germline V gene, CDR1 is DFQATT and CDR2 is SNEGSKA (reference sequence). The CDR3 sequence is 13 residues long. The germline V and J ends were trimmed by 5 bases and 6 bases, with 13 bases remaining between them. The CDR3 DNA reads TGCAGTGCTCAGACAGATCGATATGAAAAACTGTTTTTT. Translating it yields CSAQTDRYEKLFF.